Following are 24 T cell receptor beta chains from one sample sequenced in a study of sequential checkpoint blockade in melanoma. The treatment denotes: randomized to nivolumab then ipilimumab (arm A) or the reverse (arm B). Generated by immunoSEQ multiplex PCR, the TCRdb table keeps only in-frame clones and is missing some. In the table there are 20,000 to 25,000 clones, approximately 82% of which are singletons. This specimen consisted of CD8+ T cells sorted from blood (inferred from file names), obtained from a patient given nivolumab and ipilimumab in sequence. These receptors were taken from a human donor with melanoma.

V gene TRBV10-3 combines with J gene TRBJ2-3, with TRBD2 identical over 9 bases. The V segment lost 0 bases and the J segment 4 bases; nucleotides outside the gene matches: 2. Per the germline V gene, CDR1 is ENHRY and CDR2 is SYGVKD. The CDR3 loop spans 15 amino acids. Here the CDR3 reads CAISESAGGSDTQYF. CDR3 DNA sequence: TGTGCCATCAGTGAGTCCGCGGGGGGGTCAGATACGCAGTATTTT.

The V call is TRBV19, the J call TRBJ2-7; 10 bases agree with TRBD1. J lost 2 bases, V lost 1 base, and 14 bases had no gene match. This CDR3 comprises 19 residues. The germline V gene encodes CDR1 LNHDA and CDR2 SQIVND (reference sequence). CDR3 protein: CASSIVGTGAFPGPYEQYF. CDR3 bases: TGTGCCAGTAGTATAGTGGGGACAGGGGCATTCCCAGGCCCCTACGAGCAGTACTTC.

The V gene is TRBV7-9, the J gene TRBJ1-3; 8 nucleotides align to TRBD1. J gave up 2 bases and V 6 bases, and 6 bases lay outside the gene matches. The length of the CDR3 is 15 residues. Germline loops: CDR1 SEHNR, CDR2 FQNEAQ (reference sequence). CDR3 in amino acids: CASRPQGAPGNTIYF. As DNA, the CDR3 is TGTGCCAGCAGGCCCCAGGGGGCCCCTGGAAACACCATATATTTT.

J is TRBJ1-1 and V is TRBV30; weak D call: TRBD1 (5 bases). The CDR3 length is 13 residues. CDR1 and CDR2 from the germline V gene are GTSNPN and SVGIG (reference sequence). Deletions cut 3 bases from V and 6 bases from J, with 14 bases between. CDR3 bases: TGTGCCTGGAGCCCTTACCGCAGGGCTGAAGCTTTCTTT. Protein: CAWSPYRRAEAFF. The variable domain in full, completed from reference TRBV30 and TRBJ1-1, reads SQTIHQWPATLVQPVGSPLSLECTVEGTSNPNLYWYRQAAGRGLQLLFYSVGIGQISSEVPQNLSASRPQDRQFILSSKKLLLSDSGFYLCAWSPYRRAEAFFGQGTRLTVV.

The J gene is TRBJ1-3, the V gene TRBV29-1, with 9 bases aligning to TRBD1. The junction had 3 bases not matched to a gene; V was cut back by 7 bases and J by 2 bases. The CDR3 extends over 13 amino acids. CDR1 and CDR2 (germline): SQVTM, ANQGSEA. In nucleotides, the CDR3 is TGCAGCGGGACAGGGGCGCCTGGAAACACCATATATTTT. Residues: CSGTGAPGNTIYF.

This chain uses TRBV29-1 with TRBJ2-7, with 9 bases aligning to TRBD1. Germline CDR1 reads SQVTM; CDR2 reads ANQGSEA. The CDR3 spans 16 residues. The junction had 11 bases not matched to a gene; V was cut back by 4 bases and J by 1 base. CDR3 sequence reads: CSVGGTGGSPSYEQYF. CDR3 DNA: TGCAGCGTTGGGGGAACAGGGGGCTCCCCGTCCTACGAGCAGTACTTC.

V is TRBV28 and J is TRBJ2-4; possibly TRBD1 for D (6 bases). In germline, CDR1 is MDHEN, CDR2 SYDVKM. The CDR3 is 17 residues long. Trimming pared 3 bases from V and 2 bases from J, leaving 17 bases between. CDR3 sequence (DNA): TGTGCCAGCAGTTTGGACCCAGGGGTTCGGACCAAAAACATTCAGTACTTC. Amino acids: CASSLDPGVRTKNIQYF.

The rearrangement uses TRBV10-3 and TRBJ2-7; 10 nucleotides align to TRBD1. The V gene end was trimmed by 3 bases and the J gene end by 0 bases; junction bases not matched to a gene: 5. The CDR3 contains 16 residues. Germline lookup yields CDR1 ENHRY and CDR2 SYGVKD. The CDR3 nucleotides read TGTGCCATCAGTGAACCGGGACAGGGGATCTCCTACGAGCAGTACTTC. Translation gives CAISEPGQGISYEQYF.

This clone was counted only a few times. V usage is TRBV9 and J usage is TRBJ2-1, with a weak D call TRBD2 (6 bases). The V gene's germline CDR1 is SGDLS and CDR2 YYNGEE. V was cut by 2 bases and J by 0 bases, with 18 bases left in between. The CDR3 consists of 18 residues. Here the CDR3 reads CASSVTLSGSSSYNEQFF. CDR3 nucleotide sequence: TGTGCCAGCAGCGTTACCCTTTCCGGGAGTAGCTCCTACAATGAGCAGTTCTTC.

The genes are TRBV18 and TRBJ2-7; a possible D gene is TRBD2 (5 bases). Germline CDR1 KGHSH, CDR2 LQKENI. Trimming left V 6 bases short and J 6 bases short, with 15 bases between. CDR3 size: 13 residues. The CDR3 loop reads CASSQTIQVEQYF. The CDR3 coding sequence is TGTGCCAGCTCCCAGACTATCCAGGTCGAGCAGTACTTC.

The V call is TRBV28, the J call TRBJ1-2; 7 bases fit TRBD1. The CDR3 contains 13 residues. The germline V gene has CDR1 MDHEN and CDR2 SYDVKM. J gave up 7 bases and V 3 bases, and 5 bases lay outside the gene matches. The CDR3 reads CASSFDREAGYTF. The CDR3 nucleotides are TGTGCCAGCAGTTTTGACAGGGAAGCTGGCTACACCTTC.

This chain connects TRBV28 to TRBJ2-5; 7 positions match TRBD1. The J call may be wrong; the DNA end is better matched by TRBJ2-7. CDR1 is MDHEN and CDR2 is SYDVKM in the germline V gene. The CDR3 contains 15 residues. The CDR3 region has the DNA TGTGCCAGCACTCTAGGGGGCCTTACATACTACGAGCAGTACTTC. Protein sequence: CASTLGGLTYYEQYF.

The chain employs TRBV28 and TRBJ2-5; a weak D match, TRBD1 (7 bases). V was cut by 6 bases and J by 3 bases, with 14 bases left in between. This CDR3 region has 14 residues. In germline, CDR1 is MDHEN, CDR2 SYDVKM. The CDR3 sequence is CASRGSGGKETQYF. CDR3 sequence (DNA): TGTGCCAGCAGGGGGTCAGGGGGGAAAGAGACCCAGTACTTC.

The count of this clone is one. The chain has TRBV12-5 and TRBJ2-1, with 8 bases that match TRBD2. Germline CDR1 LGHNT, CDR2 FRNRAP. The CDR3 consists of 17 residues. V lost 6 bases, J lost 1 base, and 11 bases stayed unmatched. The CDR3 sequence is CASGPSLLAGSYNEQFF. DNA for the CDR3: TGTGCTAGTGGCCCCTCCCTGTTAGCGGGGTCCTACAATGAGCAGTTCTTC.

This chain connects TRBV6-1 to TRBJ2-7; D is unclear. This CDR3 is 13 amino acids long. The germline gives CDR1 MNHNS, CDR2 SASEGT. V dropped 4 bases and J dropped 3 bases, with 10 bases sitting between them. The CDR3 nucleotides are TGTGCCAGCAGTGGAGACACCTTCTACGAGCAGTACTTC. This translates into CASSGDTFYEQYF.

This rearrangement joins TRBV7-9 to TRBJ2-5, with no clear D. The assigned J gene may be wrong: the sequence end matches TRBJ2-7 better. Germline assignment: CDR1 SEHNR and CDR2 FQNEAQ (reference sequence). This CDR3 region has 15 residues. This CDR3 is CASSPWQESSYEQYF. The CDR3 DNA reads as TGTGCCAGCAGCCCCTGGCAGGAAAGCTCCTACGAGCAGTACTTC.

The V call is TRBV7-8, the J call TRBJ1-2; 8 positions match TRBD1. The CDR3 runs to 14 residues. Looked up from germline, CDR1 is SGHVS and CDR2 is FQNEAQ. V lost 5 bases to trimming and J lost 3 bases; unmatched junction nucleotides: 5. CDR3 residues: CASSKQGVDYGYTF. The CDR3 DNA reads TGTGCCAGCAGCAAACAGGGGGTCGACTATGGCTACACCTTC.

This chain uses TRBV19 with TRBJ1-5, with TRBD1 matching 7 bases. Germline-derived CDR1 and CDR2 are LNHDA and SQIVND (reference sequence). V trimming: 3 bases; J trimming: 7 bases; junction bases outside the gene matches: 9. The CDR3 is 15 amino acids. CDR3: CASSIQGQTRQPQHF. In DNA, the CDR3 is TGTGCCAGTAGTATTCAGGGACAGACGAGACAGCCCCAGCATTTT.

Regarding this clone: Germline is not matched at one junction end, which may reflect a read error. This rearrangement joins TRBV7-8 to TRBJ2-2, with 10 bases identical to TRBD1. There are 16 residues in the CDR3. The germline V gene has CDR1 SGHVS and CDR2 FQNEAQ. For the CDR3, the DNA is TGTGCCAGCAGCGTAGCAGGGACAGGGGCCGCCGGGGAGCTGTTTTTT. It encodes CASSVAGTGAAGELFF.

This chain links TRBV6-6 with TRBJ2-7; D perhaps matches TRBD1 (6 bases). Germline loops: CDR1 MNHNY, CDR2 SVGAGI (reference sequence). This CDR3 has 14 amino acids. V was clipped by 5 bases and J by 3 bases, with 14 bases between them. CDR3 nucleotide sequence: TGTGCCAGCAGTACTAGGACAGCCTACTACGAGCAGTACTTC. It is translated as CASSTRTAYYEQYF.

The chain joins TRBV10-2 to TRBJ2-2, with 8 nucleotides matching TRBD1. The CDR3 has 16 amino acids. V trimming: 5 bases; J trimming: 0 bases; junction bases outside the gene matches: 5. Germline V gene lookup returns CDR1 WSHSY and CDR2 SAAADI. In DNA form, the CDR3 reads TGCGCCAGCAGTTTCACAGGGGGACCGAACACCGGGGAGCTGTTTTTT. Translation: CASSFTGGPNTGELFF.

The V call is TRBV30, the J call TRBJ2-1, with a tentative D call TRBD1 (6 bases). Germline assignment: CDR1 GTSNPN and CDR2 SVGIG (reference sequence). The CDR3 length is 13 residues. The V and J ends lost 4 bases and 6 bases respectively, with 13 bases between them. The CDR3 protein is CAWNRALFNEQFF. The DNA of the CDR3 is TGTGCCTGGAACAGGGCTTTGTTCAATGAGCAGTTCTTC.

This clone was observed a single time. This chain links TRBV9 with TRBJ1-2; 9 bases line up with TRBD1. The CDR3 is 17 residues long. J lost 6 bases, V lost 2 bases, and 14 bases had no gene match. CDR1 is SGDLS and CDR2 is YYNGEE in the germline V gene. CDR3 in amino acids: CASSVHWDRVGNDGYTF. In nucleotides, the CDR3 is TGTGCCAGCAGCGTCCACTGGGACAGGGTTGGGAACGATGGCTACACCTTC.

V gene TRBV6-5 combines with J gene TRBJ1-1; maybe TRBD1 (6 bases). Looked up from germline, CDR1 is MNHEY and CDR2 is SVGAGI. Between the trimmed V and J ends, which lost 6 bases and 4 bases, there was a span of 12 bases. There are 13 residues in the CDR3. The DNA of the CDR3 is TGTGCCAGCAGAGATACAGGGAGCACTGAAGCTTTCTTT. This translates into CASRDTGSTEAFF.